Following are 22 T cell receptor beta chains from one sample sequenced in a study of blood T cells in healthy people across ages. PCR was performed a second time for about 7 to 12 cycles using a sample-barcoded 5' primer and a J-beta primer mix. A single record per CDR3 protein comes from TCRdb applying MiXCR to the 5' RACE reads. The data contain hundreds of thousands of distinct CDR3 sequences, more than 55% of them singletons. Input material: blood. The origin of the receptors is a man in his forties in good health.

CDR3: CASSLVAGSQETQYF. The CDR3, as DNA: TGTGCCAGCAGCTTGGTAGCGGGCTCCCAAGAGACCCAGTACTTC. The rearrangement links TRBV7-2 to TRBJ2-5, with 7 bases that match TRBD2. This CDR3 has 15 amino acids. Germline V lookup: CDR1 SGHTA, CDR2 FQGNSA. J lost 1 base, V lost 3 bases, and 5 bases had no gene match.

V gene TRBV7-6 combines with J gene TRBJ2-1; 10 bases match TRBD1. Looked up from germline, CDR1 is SGHVS and CDR2 is FNYEAQ. CDR3 size: 14 residues. V dropped 3 bases and J dropped 9; count of bases not matched to a gene: 5. Here the CDR3 reads CASSLDDRGLEQFF. Here the CDR3 DNA reads TGTGCCAGCAGCTTGGATGACAGGGGGCTTGAGCAGTTCTTC. Complete variable domain (other parts from reference TRBV7-6 and TRBJ2-1): GAGVSQSPRYKVTKRGQDVALRCDPISGHVSLYWYRQALGQGPEFLTYFNYEAQQDKSGLPNDRFSAERPEGSISTLTIQRTEQRDSAMYRCASSLDDRGLEQFFGPGTRLTVL.

This clonotype showed up just a few times. This chain uses TRBV5-1 with TRBJ2-7, with a possible D match to TRBD2 (6 bases). The CDR3 covers 12 residues. Germline V lookup: CDR1 SGHRS, CDR2 YFSETQ. V lost 3 bases, J lost 7 bases, and 11 bases lay in between. The CDR3 DNA follows: TGCGCCAGCAGCTCGCAGGGAGGAGAGCAGTACTTC. This sequence encodes CASSSQGGEQYF.

This clonotype was counted a few times. V and J are TRBV7-3 and TRBJ2-7; D remains unclear. CDR3 size: 15 residues. Germline loops: CDR1 SGHTA, CDR2 FQGTGA. The V end lost 2 bases, the J end lost 0 bases, and 11 bases lay between the germline ends. In DNA form, the CDR3 reads TGTGCCAGCAGCTTAGGTATCGGAAGCTCCTACGAGCAGTACTTC. This encodes CASSLGIGSSYEQYF.

V is TRBV14 and J is TRBJ1-6; no clear D. This CDR3 is built from 13 residues. Germline values: CDR1 SGHDN, CDR2 FVKESK. Trimming removed 2 bases at V and 10 bases at J, with 9 bases between. The CDR3 region has the DNA TGTGCCAGCAGCCAATTGGCAGAATCACCCCTCCACTTT. The encoded protein is CASSQLAESPLHF. The full variable domain, its missing parts supplied by reference TRBV14 and TRBJ1-6, is EAGVTQFPSHSVIEKGQTVTLRCDPISGHDNLYWYRRVMGKEIKFLLHFVKESKQDESGMPNNRFLAERTGGTYSTLKVQPAELEDSGVYFCASSQLAESPLHFGNGTRLTVT.

The V call is TRBV6-2 or TRBV6-3, the J call TRBJ1-5; tentative D call: TRBD1 (5 bases). Germline V gene lookup returns CDR1 MNHEY and CDR2 SVGEGT. The CDR3 runs to 13 residues. Trimming took off 6 bases at V and 5 bases at J, with 11 bases between the two ends. CDR3 nucleotide sequence: TGTGCCAGCAGGGAGCCGGGGGATCAGCCCCAGCATTTT. Its translation: CASREPGDQPQHF.

The CDR3 DNA follows: TGCGCCAGCAGCCAAGATCGGACTAGCGGGAGTTTGCAGTTCTTC. It translates to CASSQDRTSGSLQFF. The V gene is TRBV4-1, the J gene TRBJ2-1, with TRBD2 matching over 13 bases. Trimming removed 0 bases from V and 12 bases from J; junction bases left unmatched: 5. Germline V gene sequence: CDR1 MGHRA, CDR2 YSYEKL. This CDR3 comprises 15 residues.

The rearrangement uses TRBV9 and TRBJ1-1; 7 bases align to TRBD1. CDR1 SGDLS and CDR2 YYNGEE come from the germline V gene. CDR3 size: 12 residues. The ends lost 3 bases at V and 10 bases at J; junction bases unmatched: 6. CDR3 DNA sequence: TGTGCCAGCAGCGGGATGGACAGGCGAGCTTTCTTT. Translating gives CASSGMDRRAFF.

J is TRBJ1-4 and V is TRBV29-1; D possibly corresponds to TRBD1 (6 bases). Looked up from germline, CDR1 is SQVTM and CDR2 is ANQGSEA. V was cut by 6 bases and J by 10 bases, with 12 bases left in between. The CDR3 runs 11 residues. In DNA, the CDR3 is TGCAGCGTGGACAGAGGAGGAAAACTGTTTTTT. It encodes CSVDRGGKLFF.

As to this clonotype: One end of the junction does not line up with germline, which may come from a read error. This chain connects TRBV29-1 to TRBJ2-2; D perhaps matches TRBD1 (5 bases). Germline V lookup: CDR1 SQVTM, CDR2 ANQGSEA. The CDR3 has 14 amino acids. The DNA for the CDR3 is TGCGGCGTTCAACAGGCCCCGGACACCGGGGAGCTGTTTTTT. Amino acid sequence: CGVQQAPDTGELFF.

V usage is TRBV2 and J usage is TRBJ2-3, with D hard to call. The CDR3 is made up of 16 amino acids. In germline, CDR1 is SNHLY, CDR2 FYNNEI. V was clipped by 6 bases and J by 2 bases, with 18 bases between them. CDR3 loop: CASRPQRRGDTDTQYF. The CDR3 region has the DNA TGTGCCAGCAGGCCACAGAGAAGAGGAGACACAGATACGCAGTATTTT.

The chain carries TRBV29-1 and TRBJ2-1; TRBD1 matches at 7 bases. V lost 3 bases, J lost 6 bases, and 5 bases stayed unmatched. The CDR3 extends over 13 amino acids. The germline V gene encodes CDR1 SQVTM and CDR2 ANQGSEA. In DNA, the CDR3 is TGCAGCGTTGAGGCGAACAGGGGCAATGAGCAGTTCTTC. It specifies CSVEANRGNEQFF.

This chain links TRBV20-1 with TRBJ1-4, with 7 bases fitting TRBD1. Trimming removed 5 bases from V and 2 bases from J; junction bases left unmatched: 8. Per the germline V gene, CDR1 is DFQATT and CDR2 is SNEGSKA (reference sequence). CDR3 size: 15 residues. CDR3 in amino acids: CSAQDRAGTNEKLFF. Written as DNA, the CDR3 is TGCAGTGCTCAAGACAGGGCGGGCACTAATGAAAAACTGTTTTTT.

This chain uses TRBV2 with TRBJ1-4; 9 positions agree with TRBD1. CDR3 length: 14 residues. Germline V CDR1 and CDR2: SNHLY, FYNNEI. V lost 7 bases, J lost 7 bases, and 7 bases stayed unmatched. CDR3 in DNA: TGTGCCAGCACCATGGACAGGGGTTCTGAAAAACTGTTTTTT. Its protein is CASTMDRGSEKLFF.

The J gene is TRBJ1-2, the V gene TRBV20-1; D ambiguous. Looked up from germline, CDR1 is DFQATT and CDR2 is SNEGSKA (reference sequence). The germline V and J ends were trimmed by 0 bases and 4 bases, with 24 bases remaining between them. The CDR3 contains 18 residues. CDR3 sequence: CSARDLTVRSVSGYGYTF. In DNA form, the CDR3 reads TGCAGTGCTAGAGATTTGACCGTTAGGAGCGTCTCGGGCTATGGCTACACCTTC.

The J gene is TRBJ1-1, the V gene TRBV7-3; no firm D call. Germline CDR1 SGHTA, CDR2 FQGTGA. The CDR3 has 15 residues. The germline V and J ends were trimmed by 1 base and 4 bases, with 13 bases remaining between them. This CDR3 reads CASSLNKALGTEAFF. DNA of the CDR3: TGTGCCAGCAGCTTAAATAAGGCCCTCGGCACTGAAGCTTTCTTT.

This chain uses TRBV29-1 with TRBJ2-5; TRBD1 aligns across 8 bases. Germline trimming cut 7 bases from V and 3 bases from J; bases unmatched to any gene: 7. The CDR3 extends over 13 amino acids. Per germline, CDR1 SQVTM and CDR2 ANQGSEA. The CDR3 reads CSAGQGDKETQYF. The CDR3 bases are TGCAGCGCAGGACAGGGTGACAAAGAGACCCAGTACTTC.

This sequence joins TRBV27 and TRBJ2-7; 10 bases map to TRBD1. The CDR3 length is 15 residues. V shed 5 bases and J 2 bases; nucleotides not matched to a gene: 6. Germline values: CDR1 MNHEY, CDR2 SMNVEV (reference sequence). Here the CDR3 reads CASSTGTGVAYEQYF. The CDR3 bases are TGTGCCAGCAGTACAGGGACAGGGGTAGCCTACGAGCAGTACTTC.

The chain has TRBV7-9 and TRBJ2-7; no clear D. V lost 8 bases to trimming and J lost 5 bases, with 10 bases between them. Per germline, CDR1 SEHNR and CDR2 FQNEAQ (reference sequence). The CDR3 totals 11 residues. The CDR3 sequence is CASLGLDEQYF. In DNA form, the CDR3 reads TGTGCCAGCTTGGGTCTTGACGAGCAGTACTTC.

The rearrangement links TRBV7-9 to TRBJ2-1; D unclear. CDR1 SEHNR and CDR2 FQNEAQ come from the germline V gene (reference sequence). Trimming stripped 1 base from V and 8 bases from J, with 6 bases between. CDR3 length: 12 residues. This chain's CDR3 is CASSLEYYEQFF. CDR3 DNA sequence: TGTGCCAGCAGCTTAGAATACTATGAGCAGTTCTTC.

This chain links TRBV28 with TRBJ2-7, with unresolved D. Trimming removed 5 bases from V and 3 bases from J, with 8 bases in between. Germline V gene lookup returns CDR1 MDHEN and CDR2 SYDVKM. CDR3 length: 12 amino acids. The DNA of the CDR3 is TGTGCCAGCAGTCCCGCTTACTACGAGCAGTACTTC. Its translation: CASSPAYYEQYF. Full variable domain (rest looked up from reference TRBV28 and TRBJ2-7): DVKVTQSSRYLVKRTGEKVFLECVQDMDHENMFWYRQDPGLGLRLIYFSYDVKMKEKGDIPEGYSVSREKKERFSLILESASTNQTSMYLCASSPAYYEQYFGPGTRLTVT.

The chain uses TRBV29-1 and TRBJ1-1; TRBD1 matches 7 bases. CDR3 length equals 13 residues. Germline V gives CDR1 SQVTM, CDR2 ANQGSEA. Losses at the gene ends were 4 bases for V and 4 bases for J; bases not matched to a gene: 6. CDR3 sequence: CSVVRGASTEAFF. CDR3 bases: TGCAGCGTTGTCAGGGGGGCGAGCACTGAAGCTTTCTTT. Complete variable domain (other parts from reference TRBV29-1 and TRBJ1-1): SAVISQKPSRDICQRGTSLTIQCQVDSQVTMMFWYRQQPGQSLTLIATANQGSEATYESGFVIDKFPISRPNLTFSTLTVSNMSPEDSSIYLCSVVRGASTEAFFGQGTRLTVV.